Presented here are 26 T cell receptor beta chains from one specimen sequenced in a study of blood T cell repertoires in COVID-19. Profiling relied on immunoSEQ multiplex PCR, and the TCRdb table lists in-frame clones only, not all of them. The data contain around 100,000 clones, roughly 80% of them seen just once; the ten biggest clones take up about 9.6%. Sequencing used peripheral blood. These receptors were taken from a man in his 60s with active or convalescent COVID-19.

For the CDR3, the DNA is TGTGCCAGCAGCTCAGGACAGCTTTACATGAACACTGAAGCTTTCTTT. Translating it yields CASSSGQLYMNTEAFF. The chain couples TRBV5-6 to TRBJ1-1, with D maybe TRBD1 (6 bases). Germline-derived CDR1 and CDR2 are SGHDT and YYEEEE. This CDR3 region has 16 residues. Trimming cost V 3 bases and J 0 bases, with 15 bases left between them.

This clone appeared once. The V and J genes are TRBV19 and TRBJ1-1, with a weak D call TRBD1 (6 bases). The V end lost 6 bases, the J end lost 3 bases, and 23 bases lay between the germline ends. Germline-derived CDR1 and CDR2 are LNHDA and SQIVND (reference sequence). The CDR3 runs to 17 residues. CDR3 in DNA: TGTGCCAGTAGCCTGAGGGGGGGGAAGCAGGGTCACACTGAAGCTTTCTTT. Translation gives CASSLRGGKQGHTEAFF.

The rearrangement links TRBV9 to TRBJ2-2; 8 bases line up with TRBD2. The CDR3 loop spans 20 amino acids. With 4 bases clipped from V and 4 bases from J, the junction kept 21 bases outside the gene matches. In germline, CDR1 is SGDLS, CDR2 YYNGEE. The CDR3 DNA follows: TGTGCCAGCAGCTCCCCAGCGGGAGCCCGGTTGGGTTTGAGCACCGGGGAGCTGTTTTTT. This translates into CASSSPAGARLGLSTGELFF.

This clone was counted only a few times. CDR3 protein: CASSAELQGNQPQHF. In DNA, the CDR3 is TGTGCCAGCAGTGCTGAGTTGCAGGGCAATCAGCCCCAGCATTTT. V usage is TRBV2 and J usage is TRBJ1-5; no definite D call. The CDR3 runs 15 residues. The germline gives CDR1 SNHLY, CDR2 FYNNEI. Trimming took off 4 bases at V and 2 bases at J, with 12 bases between the two ends.

This rearrangement joins TRBV7-2 to TRBJ1-2, with no clear D. V gave up 6 bases and J gave up 7 bases, with 18 bases separating them. There are 14 residues in the CDR3. CDR1 is SGHTA and CDR2 is FQGNSA in the germline V gene. The DNA for the CDR3 is TGTGCCAGCAGGCGATCCCTGGCAGGCCTTGGCTACACCTTC. Translated: CASRRSLAGLGYTF.

The V gene is TRBV20-1, the J gene TRBJ2-7; D gene ambiguous. From germline, CDR1 is DFQATT and CDR2 SNEGSKA (reference sequence). This CDR3 is 11 amino acids long. V lost 3 bases and J lost 6, with 9 bases in between. The CDR3 nucleotides read TGCAGTGCTAGCCCCGTTATCGAGCAGTACTTC. It translates to CSASPVIEQYF.

The chain uses TRBV28 and TRBJ1-6, with D unclear. This CDR3 is built from 15 residues. Trimming shortened V by 2 bases and J by 1 base, and 6 bases separated the two germline ends. Germline CDR1 is MDHEN and CDR2 is SYDVKM. CDR3 sequence reads: CASSLSLSYNSPLHF. The DNA of the CDR3 is TGTGCCAGCAGTTTAAGCCTATCCTATAATTCACCCCTCCACTTT.

The V gene is TRBV3-1 (or the pseudogene TRBV3-2), the J gene TRBJ2-1; 10 positions agree with TRBD2. This CDR3 region has 17 residues. Germline-derived CDR1 and CDR2 are LGHDT and YNNKEL (reference sequence). After removal of 1 base from V and 6 bases from J, the junction contained 9 bases not matched to a gene. In DNA form, the CDR3 reads TGTGCCAGCAGCCAAGGGTTGGCTAGCGGGGGACCCAATGAGCAGTTCTTC. Translating it yields CASSQGLASGGPNEQFF.

The V and J genes are TRBV11-2 and TRBJ2-7; possible D gene TRBD1, 6 bases. V gave up 2 bases and J gave up 3 bases, with 11 bases separating them. The CDR3 length is 14 residues. Germline V gene sequence: CDR1 SGHAT, CDR2 FQNNGV. The CDR3 nucleotides are TGTGCCAGCAGCTTACGTTCAGGGGACTACGAGCAGTACTTC. This translates into CASSLRSGDYEQYF.

V gene TRBV7-9 combines with J gene TRBJ1-5, with TRBD1 matching over 10 bases. Germline values: CDR1 SEHNR, CDR2 FQNEAQ (reference sequence). V shed 5 bases and J 7 bases; nucleotides not matched to a gene: 11. This CDR3 contains 16 residues. CDR3 loop: CASSDGTGVLGQPQHF. CDR3 nucleotides: TGTGCCAGCAGCGACGGGACAGGGGTCTTGGGGCAGCCCCAGCATTTT.

V gene TRBV6-5 combines with J gene TRBJ2-7, with D maybe TRBD1 (5 bases). Per the germline V gene, CDR1 is MNHEY and CDR2 is SVGAGI. V was cut by 6 bases and J by 0 bases, with 15 bases left in between. CDR3 length: 15 amino acids. The CDR3 region has the DNA TGTGCCAGCAGCGCTGCAGGGTGGAGCTCCTACGAGCAGTACGTC. Protein sequence: CASSAAGWSSYEQYV.

The chain couples TRBV5-6 to TRBJ1-1; 8 bases are a match to TRBD1. Germline trimming cut 1 base from V and 5 bases from J; bases unmatched to any gene: 7. The CDR3 contains 15 residues. Germline CDR1 reads SGHDT; CDR2 reads YYEEEE. CDR3: CASSLFQGAVTEAFF. CDR3 DNA sequence: TGTGCCAGCAGCTTGTTTCAGGGGGCCGTAACTGAAGCTTTCTTT.

This clone was detected only a few times. CDR3 loop: CASSLYREYYGYTF. The CDR3 DNA reads TGTGCCAGCAGCTTGTACAGGGAATACTATGGCTACACCTTC. The chain couples TRBV7-8 to TRBJ1-2, with D maybe TRBD1 (6 bases). The CDR3 extends over 14 amino acids. The V and J ends lost 3 bases and 3 bases respectively, with 11 bases between them. Per the germline V gene, CDR1 is SGHVS and CDR2 is FQNEAQ.

The rearrangement links TRBV19 to TRBJ2-7; 9 nucleotides agree with TRBD2. The CDR3 has 15 amino acids. CDR1 is LNHDA, CDR2 SQIVND, per germline (reference sequence). Trimming at V came to 4 bases and at J to 7 bases, leaving 11 bases not matched to a gene. CDR3 region: CASSKGASGTGEQYF. Written as DNA, the CDR3 is TGTGCCAGTAGTAAAGGGGCTAGCGGGACCGGGGAGCAGTACTTC. Full variable domain (outside the CDR3, taken from reference TRBV19 and TRBJ2-7): DGGITQSPKYLFRKEGQNVTLSCEQNLNHDAMYWYRQDPGQGLRLIYYSQIVNDFQKGDIAEGYSVSREKKESFPLTVTSAQKNPTAFYLCASSKGASGTGEQYFGPGTRLTVT.

In DNA, the CDR3 is TGTGCCAGCTCACCACCGACAGTTAACTATGGCTACACCTTC. This codes for CASSPPTVNYGYTF. The gene calls are TRBV18 and TRBJ1-2; D might be TRBD1 (5 bases). Germline CDR1 is KGHSH and CDR2 is LQKENI. The V and J ends lost 0 bases and 1 base respectively, with 6 bases between them. The CDR3 is 14 residues long.

The genes are TRBV5-8 and TRBJ2-2; D gene ambiguous. Trimming took off 0 bases at V and 2 bases at J, with 8 bases between the two ends. The CDR3 spans 15 residues. The germline V gene encodes CDR1 SGHTS and CDR2 YDEGEE. This CDR3 is CASSLASTNTGELFF. The CDR3 DNA reads TGTGCCAGCAGCTTGGCCTCTACCAACACCGGGGAGCTGTTTTTT.

The chain links TRBV27 to TRBJ2-7; D might be TRBD1 (6 bases). Between the trimmed V and J ends, which lost 5 bases and 7 bases, there was a span of 15 bases. The CDR3 is made up of 13 amino acids. CDR1 is MNHEY, CDR2 SMNVEV, per germline (reference sequence). The DNA for the CDR3 is TGTGCCAGCAGTCTCACAGGGAACGCGGAGCAGTACGTC. Translated: CASSLTGNAEQYV.

V usage is TRBV5-1 and J usage is TRBJ2-2; D not certain. The germline V gene encodes CDR1 SGHRS and CDR2 YFSETQ. The CDR3 has 15 residues. Trimming stripped 4 bases from V and 3 bases from J, with 13 bases between. The CDR3: CASSASLGDTGELFF. The CDR3 DNA follows: TGCGCCAGCAGCGCCTCATTGGGCGACACCGGGGAGCTGTTTTTT.

The chain links TRBV19 to TRBJ2-1; D gene unclear. This CDR3 is 16 amino acids long. The V end lost 5 bases, the J end lost 4 bases, and 18 bases lay between the germline ends. CDR1 is LNHDA, CDR2 SQIVND, per germline (reference sequence). The DNA for the CDR3 is TGTGCCAGTAGTTCCCCGGTAACTGGTCGATACAATGAGCAGTTCTTC. Its translation: CASSSPVTGRYNEQFF.

This chain joins TRBV27 and TRBJ2-7; a weak D match, TRBD2 (5 bases). Deletions cut 2 bases from V and 6 bases from J, with 8 bases between. CDR1 MNHEY and CDR2 SMNVEV come from the germline V gene (reference sequence). The CDR3 contains 12 residues. CDR3 in amino acids: CASSLQGGEQYF. CDR3 in DNA: TGTGCCAGCAGTTTACAAGGAGGCGAGCAGTACTTC.

The chain combines TRBV5-5 with TRBJ1-2; TRBD1 might be the D (6 bases). The ends were cut back, 4 bases at V and 2 bases at J, with 15 bases in the middle. CDR3 length equals 15 residues. Per the germline V gene, CDR1 is SGHKS and CDR2 is YYEKEE (reference sequence). The CDR3 sequence: CASSPGGGANYGYTF. In DNA, the CDR3 is TGTGCCAGCAGCCCGGGTGGGGGGGCCAACTATGGCTACACCTTC. The full variable domain, rest sourced from reference TRBV5-5 and TRBJ1-2, is DAGVTQSPTHLIKTRGQQVTLRCSPISGHKSVSWYQQVLGQGPQFIFQYYEKEERGRGNFPDRFSARQFPNYSSELNVNALLLGDSALYLCASSPGGGANYGYTFGSGTRLTVV.

This clone has only a few counts. The CDR3 loop reads CASSQGLVNEQFF. CDR3 bases: TGTGCCAGCAGCCAAGGACTCGTGAACGAGCAGTTCTTC. The chain couples TRBV3-1 (or the pseudogene TRBV3-2) to TRBJ2-1; D not resolved. Germline values: CDR1 LGHDT, CDR2 YNNKEL (reference sequence). The CDR3 has 13 amino acids. The germline V and J ends were trimmed by 1 base and 10 bases, with 11 bases remaining between them.

V and J are TRBV5-6 and TRBJ2-5, with 9 bases lining up with TRBD1. The germline V gene encodes CDR1 SGHDT and CDR2 YYEEEE. The CDR3 runs 15 residues. J lost 5 bases, V lost 5 bases, and 10 bases had no gene match. CDR3 loop: CASRVTGGGLETQYF. In DNA form, the CDR3 reads TGTGCCAGCAGGGTCACAGGGGGCGGTTTGGAGACCCAGTACTTC.

This clone appeared once. The chain combines TRBV7-3 with TRBJ1-1, with no clear D. Trimming cost V 0 bases and J 0 bases, with 8 bases left between them. The CDR3 consists of 15 residues. The V gene's germline CDR1 is SGHTA and CDR2 FQGTGA. The CDR3: CASSLTGGMNTEAFF. The CDR3 DNA reads as TGTGCCAGCAGCTTAACTGGAGGGATGAACACTGAAGCTTTCTTT.

The chain's CDR3 is CASSPSIEMNTEAFF. CDR3 nucleotides: TGTGCCAGCTCACCTTCGATCGAGATGAACACTGAAGCTTTCTTT. This chain uses TRBV18 with TRBJ1-1; the D is unclear. The CDR3 has 15 amino acids. Germline CDR1 KGHSH, CDR2 LQKENI. Trimming took off 3 bases at V and 0 bases at J, with 11 bases between the two ends.

For this clone: The same CDR3 arises from other DNA sequences in this sample as well. The chain carries TRBV5-1 and TRBJ2-7; maybe TRBD1 (6 bases). V lost 4 bases and J lost 4, with 9 bases in between. Looked up from germline, CDR1 is SGHRS and CDR2 is YFSETQ. The CDR3 runs to 12 residues. The CDR3 DNA follows: TGCGCCAGCAGCCAACAGGGTTACGAGCAGTACTTC. Encoded protein: CASSQQGYEQYF.